This passage covers 16 T cell receptor beta chains from one sample sequenced in a study of blood T cell repertoires in COVID-19. Libraries were prepared by immunoSEQ multiplex PCR; TCRdb keeps only in-frame clonotypes and omits some of them. Here the sample spans tens of thousands of clones, roughly 86% being singletons. Source material: peripheral blood. The receptors shown here come from a human donor in a cohort sampled during active COVID-19.

The chain employs TRBV3-1 (or the pseudogene TRBV3-2) and TRBJ2-2, with D possibly being TRBD1 (7 bases). From germline, CDR1 is LGHDT and CDR2 YNNKEL (reference sequence). V lost 0 bases, J lost 4 bases, and 15 bases lay in between. The CDR3 covers 17 residues. Here the CDR3 reads CASSQDRRGQSTGELFF. The CDR3 DNA follows: TGTGCCAGCAGCCAAGATAGGAGGGGGCAAAGCACCGGGGAGCTGTTTTTT.

The chain uses TRBV7-9 and TRBJ1-2; TRBD1 matches at 8 bases. From germline, CDR1 is SEHNR and CDR2 FQNEAQ (reference sequence). After removal of 3 bases from V and 6 bases from J, the junction contained 6 bases not matched to a gene. CDR3 length: 14 amino acids. CDR3 nucleotide sequence: TGTGCCAGCAGCTTGTGGCAGGGGGCGGATGGCTACACCTTC. It is translated as CASSLWQGADGYTF.

The J gene is TRBJ2-5, the V gene TRBV19; possible D gene TRBD1, 5 bases. V was clipped by 2 bases and J by 6 bases, with 13 bases between them. The CDR3 has 14 residues. Germline CDR1 reads LNHDA; CDR2 reads SQIVND (reference sequence). CDR3 in DNA: TGTGCCAGTAGTATACCCCGACAGAAACAGACCCAGTACTTC. Residues: CASSIPRQKQTQYF.

The table lists this clone with a count of one. The chain carries TRBV27 and TRBJ2-7, with D possibly TRBD1 on 6 matching bases. V dropped 3 bases and J dropped 2 bases, with 11 bases sitting between them. The CDR3 covers 14 residues. Germline V gene sequence: CDR1 MNHEY, CDR2 SMNVEV (reference sequence). The CDR3 region has the DNA TGTGCCAGCAGTTTTGGTCAGGGGACCTACGAGCAGTACTTC. It translates to CASSFGQGTYEQYF.

This clone occurred a few times. This sequence joins TRBV7-9 and TRBJ1-2; tentative D call: TRBD1 (6 bases). In germline, CDR1 is SEHNR, CDR2 FQNEAQ (reference sequence). This CDR3 region has 15 residues. The V and J ends lost 1 base and 6 bases respectively, with 15 bases between them. In DNA, the CDR3 is TGTGCCAGCAGCTTAGGTTCCAGGGGAGCGCATGGCTACACCTTC. It encodes CASSLGSRGAHGYTF.

The V and J genes are TRBV28 and TRBJ1-1; D possibly corresponds to TRBD1 (5 bases). V gave up 7 bases and J gave up 3 bases, with 27 bases separating them. The CDR3 is 18 amino acids. From germline, CDR1 is MDHEN and CDR2 SYDVKM. CDR3 protein: CASISGRRGLNRDTEAFF. CDR3 in DNA: TGTGCCAGCATCTCGGGCCGGCGGGGACTAAATAGGGACACTGAAGCTTTCTTT.

The gene calls are TRBV9 and TRBJ2-2; unclear D gene. Trimming left V 4 bases short and J 4 bases short, with 5 bases between. The CDR3 sequence is 12 residues long. Germline CDR1 and CDR2: SGDLS and YYNGEE. CDR3 in amino acids: CASSSFTGELFF. Written as DNA, the CDR3 is TGTGCCAGCAGCTCATTCACCGGGGAGCTGTTTTTT.

The V and J genes are TRBV6-1 and TRBJ2-7; the match to TRBD1 covers 10 bases. This CDR3 contains 14 residues. Germline V gene sequence: CDR1 MNHNS, CDR2 SASEGT. The trim removed 3 bases at V and 2 bases at J, leaving 1 base unmatched. The CDR3 loop reads CASSDGQGAYEQYF. The CDR3 DNA reads TGTGCCAGCAGTGACGGACAGGGGGCCTACGAGCAGTACTTC.

The chain couples TRBV7-3 to TRBJ2-7, with 9 nucleotides matching TRBD2. V shed 5 bases, J shed 0 bases, and the junction held 5 bases outside the gene matches. The CDR3 has 15 amino acids. The germline gives CDR1 SGHTA, CDR2 FQGTGA. CDR3 nucleotide sequence: TGTGCCAGCAGCGAAGGCGGGGGGGCCTCCTACGAGCAGTACTTC. It is translated as CASSEGGGASYEQYF.

This chain links TRBV7-2 with TRBJ2-7; TRBD2 matches 9 bases. J was trimmed by 5 bases and V by 2 bases; bases with no gene match: 16. The CDR3 is made up of 18 amino acids. Per the germline V gene, CDR1 is SGHTA and CDR2 is FQGNSA. The CDR3 loop reads CASSLKAGGPLSENEQYF. The CDR3 nucleotides read TGTGCCAGCAGCTTAAAGGCGGGAGGGCCGTTATCTGAGAACGAGCAGTACTTC. Complete variable domain (other parts from reference TRBV7-2 and TRBJ2-7): GAGVSQSPSNKVTEKGKDVELRCDPISGHTALYWYRQSLGQGLEFLIYFQGNSAPDKSGLPSDRFSAERTGGSVSTLTIQRTQQEDSAVYLCASSLKAGGPLSENEQYFGPGTRLTVT.

V gene TRBV5-4 combines with J gene TRBJ2-3; TRBD2 might be the D (5 bases). CDR1 is SGHNT, CDR2 YYREEE, per germline (reference sequence). V was pared by 2 bases and J by 2 bases, with 9 bases between. This CDR3 comprises 14 residues. The CDR3 coding sequence is TGTGCCAGCAGCTTCTACGGGAACACAGATACGCAGTATTTT. Its protein product is CASSFYGNTDTQYF.

The genes are TRBV6-2 or TRBV6-3 and TRBJ1-6, with 7 bases fitting TRBD1. Germline-derived CDR1 and CDR2 are MNHEY and SVGEGT. Trimming removed 6 bases from V and 5 bases from J; junction bases left unmatched: 7. The CDR3 contains 15 residues. DNA for the CDR3: TGTGCCAGCAGCCGTCCGGGACAGCATAATTCACCCCTCCACTTT. It codes for CASSRPGQHNSPLHF.

V and J are TRBV10-3 and TRBJ1-1; tentatively, D is TRBD1 (5 bases). The CDR3 loop spans 14 amino acids. Germline V gene sequence: CDR1 ENHRY, CDR2 SYGVKD. The V and J ends lost 3 bases and 1 base respectively, with 9 bases between them. The chain's CDR3 is CAISESGQNTEAFF. The CDR3 DNA reads TGTGCCATCAGTGAATCAGGGCAGAACACTGAAGCTTTCTTT.

This chain uses TRBV5-1 with TRBJ2-1; 8 bases are a match to TRBD1. The length of the CDR3 is 17 residues. The J segment lost 4 bases and the V segment lost 3 bases, leaving 12 bases of the junction unmatched. CDR1 SGHRS and CDR2 YFSETQ come from the germline V gene. The DNA of the CDR3 is TGCGCCAGCAGCTCGACCCCTCGGACAGGGAATTACAATGAGCAGTTCTTC. Translated: CASSSTPRTGNYNEQFF.

In nucleotides, the CDR3 is TGTGCCATCAGGGGGGCCCTCGGTCAGCCCCAGCATTTT. Protein product: CAIRGALGQPQHF. The gene calls are TRBV10-3 and TRBJ1-5; TRBD1 is a possible D gene (6 bases). This CDR3 has 13 amino acids. Germline loops: CDR1 ENHRY, CDR2 SYGVKD. Between the trimmed V and J ends, which lost 6 bases and 6 bases, there was a span of 12 bases.

Only a few counts were recorded for this clone. The rearrangement uses TRBV7-9 and TRBJ1-2; D is uncertain. This CDR3 is 14 amino acids long. The V and J ends lost 1 base and 7 bases respectively, with 13 bases between them. Germline CDR1 SEHNR, CDR2 FQNEAQ (reference sequence). The CDR3 nucleotides are TGTGCCAGCAGCTTAGGGGAGGTAACTACTGGCTACACCTTC. Protein sequence: CASSLGEVTTGYTF.